A selection of T cell receptor beta chains follows, all from one sample in a study of T cell changes during pregnancy in multiple sclerosis. TCRdb keeps only in-frame clones here, not all; method: immunoSEQ multiplex PCR. Among about 76,000 clones listed, around 93% were seen once. Source: peripheral blood, taken in the second trimester of pregnancy. The origin of the receptors is a female donor with multiple sclerosis, enrolled in a pregnancy study. Each CDR3 is given with its conserved first and last residue. A D gene is named only where the DNA matches it firmly. The size of a clone is reported for some rows only, either as once, few or many, or as a class for expanded clones.

>TRBV29-1|NA|few|11|TRBJ1-3
TGCAGCGTTGTCCTGGGAAACACCATATATTTT
CSVVLGNTIYF
>TRBV6-5|NA|NA|15|TRBJ1-6
TGTGCCAGCAGCCTTATACGAGGGCATAATTCACCCCTCCACTTT
CASSLIRGHNSPLHF
>TRBV7-9|NA|NA|12|TRBJ2-7
TGTGCCAGCAGTCAGGAAGCCTCCGAGCAGTACTTC
CASSQEASEQYF
>TRBV4-1|NA|NA|16|TRBJ1-2
TGCGCCAGCAGCCACATCAGGACAAGAGCTAACTATGGCTACACCTTC
CASSHIRTRANYGYTF
>TRBV7-9|TRBD1|NA|14|TRBJ1-1
TGTGCCAGCGGCCCCGGGACAGGGAACACTGAAGCTTTCTTT
CASGPGTGNTEAFF
>TRBV27|NA|NA|13|TRBJ2-7
TGTGCCAGCAGTTTAGGACTCCACAGTGAGCAGTACTTC
CASSLGLHSEQYF
>TRBV10-1|NA|NA|15|TRBJ2-5
TGCGCCAGCAGTGAGTCGTCTCAGGTCCAAGAGACCCAGTACTTC
CASSESSQVQETQYF
>TRBV19|TRBD2|once|16|TRBJ2-7
TGTGCCAGTAGCGATAGCGGGGGGCCCCGCCGCTACGAGCAGTACTTC
CASSDSGGPRRYEQYF
>TRBV6-5|NA|few|12|TRBJ1-1
TGTGCCAGCAGTCAGGGGACGGCGGAAGCTTTCTTT
CASSQGTAEAFF
>TRBV5-1|NA|NA|14|TRBJ2-7
TGCGCCAGCAGCGAACAAGGGGTTTCCTACGAGCAGTACTTC
CASSEQGVSYEQYF
>TRBV9|NA|NA|15|TRBJ2-1
TGTGCCAGCAGCGTAGGAGGCAGGGGCTACAATGAGCAGTTCTTC
CASSVGGRGYNEQFF
>TRBV9|TRBD2|NA|16|TRBJ2-1
TGTGCCAGCAGCGTAGGCGGGGGGGCAGGTCCCTTTGAGCAGTTCTTC
CASSVGGGAGPFEQFF
>TRBV30|NA|NA|13|TRBJ2-7
TGTGCCTGGAGATCAGACGGAGCCTACGAGCAGTACTTC
CAWRSDGAYEQYF
>TRBV5-5|TRBD1|NA|13|TRBJ1-2
TGTGCCAGCAGCCCCGGGACAGGATATGGCTACACCTTC
CASSPGTGYGYTF
>TRBV6-4|TRBD2|NA|16|TRBJ2-3
TGTGCCAGCAGTGACCCAACGGGGGGGGGCCGAGATACGCAGTATTTT
CASSDPTGGGRDTQYF
>TRBV10-1|TRBD1|once|14|TRBJ2-7
TGCGCCAGCAGCGAACAGGGGGCAGAATACGAGCAGTACTTC
CASSEQGAEYEQYF
>TRBV27|TRBD2|NA|15|TRBJ2-7
TGTGCCAGCAGTTTAGAGGCGGGGGGGCGAGGAGAGCAGTACTTC
CASSLEAGGRGEQYF
>TRBV6-6|NA|NA|13|TRBJ1-1
TGTGCCAGCATCGCAGGGGTGAACACTGAAGCTTTCTTT
CASIAGVNTEAFF
>TRBV15|NA|NA|15|TRBJ2-1
TGTGCCACCAGCAGAGACAGGGGCCTCTACAATGAGCAGTTCTTC
CATSRDRGLYNEQFF
>TRBV9|TRBD2|once|15|TRBJ2-1
TGTGCCAGCAGCCTGGGACTAGCGGACGGGGATGAGCAGTTCTTC
CASSLGLADGDEQFF
>TRBV5-1|NA|NA|13|TRBJ1-1
TGCGCCAGCAGCTTTACTAGTAACACTGAAGCTTTCTTT
CASSFTSNTEAFF
>TRBV7-9|NA|NA|13|TRBJ1-2
TGTGCCGGCCAAAGGGGGTCTCTCTATGGCTACACCTTC
CAGQRGSLYGYTF
>TRBV5-8|NA|once|15|TRBJ1-3
TGTGCCAGCAGCTTCCCAGGGGTGGTCGGAAACACCATATATTTT
CASSFPGVVGNTIYF
>TRBV7-9|NA|NA|14|TRBJ2-7
TGTGCCAGCAGCATGCCCGGGACACCCTACGAGCAGTACTTC
CASSMPGTPYEQYF
>TRBV11-2|NA|NA|16|TRBJ1-3
TGTGCCAGCAGCTTTCAGTTGTCGGGGTCTGGAAACACCATATATTTT
CASSFQLSGSGNTIYF
>TRBV9|TRBD1|NA|14|TRBJ2-2
TGTGCCAGCAGCGTAGCAGGGGGCACCGGGGAGCTGTTTTTT
CASSVAGGTGELFF
>TRBV5-6|NA|NA|12|TRBJ1-2
NA
CASSPWAGGSTF
>TRBV6-5|NA|NA|14|TRBJ2-3
TGTGCCAGCAGTTCCCCGGGTGGCACAGATACGCAGTATTTT
CASSSPGGTDTQYF
>TRBV9|TRBD2|NA|16|TRBJ2-1
TGTGCCAGCAGCGTGGCGGGAGCAGTGGGGCTCAATGAGCAGTTCTTC
CASSVAGAVGLNEQFF
>TRBV6-1|TRBD2|few|17|TRBJ2-5
TGTGCCAGCAGTGAAGGGGTGGTAGCGGGGGGTGAAGAGACCCAGTACTTC
CASSEGVVAGGEETQYF
>TRBV19|NA|NA|15|TRBJ2-2
TGTGCCAGTAGTCTCGACTATTCGAACACCGGGGAGCTGTTTTTT
CASSLDYSNTGELFF
>TRBV7-3|NA|NA|13|TRBJ1-1
TGTGCCAGCGCGCGGGAATTCAACACTGAAGCTTTCTTT
CASAREFNTEAFF
>TRBV7-2|TRBD1|once|15|TRBJ2-6
TGTGCCAGCAGCCCCAGGGGGCAAGGGGCCAACGTCCTGACTTTC
CASSPRGQGANVLTF
>TRBV2|NA|NA|14|TRBJ2-2
TGTGCCAGCAGTGAAGAGGGGAAGGCCGGGGAGCTGTTTTTT
CASSEEGKAGELFF
>TRBV19|TRBD1|NA|16|TRBJ1-6
TGTGCCAGTGGGGGTGAGGGGGCGCGAGTTGGTTCACCCCTCCACTTT
CASGGEGARVGSPLHF
>TRBV9|NA|NA|16|TRBJ2-7
TGTGCCAGCAGCGTAGGAGACAGGTCCCACTCCTACGAGCAGTACTTC
CASSVGDRSHSYEQYF
>TRBV4-1|TRBD1|NA|15|TRBJ2-7
TGCGCCAGCAGCTACCAGACAGGGCGGTCCTACGAGCAGTACTTC
CASSYQTGRSYEQYF
>TRBV5-1|TRBD1|NA|17|TRBJ1-1
TGCGCCAGCAGCGCCCGGCCAGGGGGCGTATTGAACACTGAAGCTTTCTTT
CASSARPGGVLNTEAFF
>TRBV4-1|TRBD1|NA|16|TRBJ2-7
TGCGCCAGCAGCCAAGAATTGGGACAGGGGTTCAACGAGCAGTACTTC
CASSQELGQGFNEQYF
>TRBV7-3|NA|NA|12|TRBJ2-1
TGTGCCAGCAGTCCCCCTACGGATGAGCAGTTCTTC
CASSPPTDEQFF
>TRBV7-3|TRBD1|NA|19|TRBJ1-5
TGTGCCAGCAGCTTTGACCGGGACAGGGGGGACTATAGCAATCAGCCCCAGCATTTT
CASSFDRDRGDYSNQPQHF
>TRBV15|NA|once|13|TRBJ2-7
TGTGCCACCAGCAGAGAGTACATCTACGAGCAGTACTTC
CATSREYIYEQYF